Below are 27 T cell receptor beta chains sequenced from a single sample in a study of patients and donors after allogeneic stem cell transplantation. TCRdb re-derived calls from the RT-PCR reads in MiXCR, one entry per CDR3 protein. The sample yields about 960,000 distinct CDR3 sequences, about a sixth seen once. Material: blood, either unsorted or a sorted T cell fraction (not recorded which). These receptors were taken from a human donor who was either an allogeneic HSCT recipient or a stem cell or donor lymphocyte infusion donor (not recorded which). It is not recorded whose cells these are; they may come from a transplant donor.

V and J are TRBV20-1 and TRBJ2-1; TRBD1 or TRBD2 may be the D gene (6 bases each). This CDR3 has 14 residues. V gave up 6 bases and J gave up 4 bases, with 16 bases separating them. Per the germline V gene, CDR1 is DFQATT and CDR2 is SNEGSKA (reference sequence). CDR3 nucleotide sequence: TGCAGTGCCCAGCTGGGGGGCCAATACAATGAGCAGTTCTTC. This sequence encodes CSAQLGGQYNEQFF.

V is TRBV20-1 and J is TRBJ2-7, with 8 bases matching TRBD2. Looked up from germline, CDR1 is DFQATT and CDR2 is SNEGSKA (reference sequence). This CDR3 comprises 14 residues. Losses at the gene ends were 3 bases for V and 3 bases for J; bases not matched to a gene: 7. CDR3 DNA: TGCAGTGCTAGGGCGGCTAGCGGGCACTACGAGCAGTACTTC. This translates into CSARAASGHYEQYF.

This sequence joins TRBV14 and TRBJ1-2, with D perhaps TRBD1 (5 bases). The CDR3 covers 14 residues. The germline V gene encodes CDR1 SGHDN and CDR2 FVKESK. Trimming left V 1 base short and J 4 bases short, with 10 bases between. The CDR3 coding sequence is TGTGCCAGCAGCCAAGTTCCGGGGGGCTATGGCTACACCTTC. This translates into CASSQVPGGYGYTF.

This clonotype was seen more than once but under ten times. V and J are TRBV29-1 and TRBJ1-1, with D unresolved. V lost 4 bases, J lost 0 bases, and 9 bases lay in between. Germline V gene data show CDR1 as SQVTM and CDR2 as ANQGSEA. This CDR3 has 13 amino acids. The CDR3 here is CSVGHRLNTEAFF. The CDR3 coding sequence is TGCAGCGTTGGACACAGATTGAACACTGAAGCTTTCTTT.

This clonotype was counted between two and nine times. The chain links TRBV25-1 to TRBJ1-6; D possibly corresponds to TRBD1 (5 bases). V lost 1 base and J 10 bases, leaving 11 bases between the germline ends. The germline CDR1 and CDR2 sequences are MGHDK and SYGVNS. The CDR3 length is 14 residues. This CDR3 reads CASSESGGASPLHF. CDR3 sequence (DNA): TGTGCCAGCAGTGAATCCGGAGGGGCCTCACCCCTCCACTTT.

A few counts support this clonotype. CDR3 amino acids: CASFTGTASEQYF. As DNA, the CDR3 is TGTGCCAGCTTTACCGGGACAGCCTCCGAGCAGTACTTC. This chain connects TRBV12-3 or TRBV12-4 to TRBJ2-7; 7 positions match TRBD1. Losses at the gene ends were 8 bases for V and 6 bases for J; bases not matched to a gene: 10. This CDR3 spans 13 amino acids.

The rearrangement links TRBV4-2 to TRBJ1-1; D remains unclear. This CDR3 spans 14 amino acids. The germline gives CDR1 LGHNA, CDR2 YNFKEQ. V gave up 1 base and J gave up 4 bases, with 10 bases separating them. CDR3 in amino acids: CASSQVGESTEAFF. The CDR3 DNA reads as TGTGCCAGCAGCCAAGTCGGAGAATCCACTGAAGCTTTCTTT.

The CDR3 DNA reads as TGCGCCAGCAGCCAAGTACGGGATGACTCCTACAATGAGCAGTTCTTC. Translated, it gives CASSQVRDDSYNEQFF. This rearrangement joins TRBV4-1 to TRBJ2-1, with a weak D call TRBD2 (5 bases). The germline V gene encodes CDR1 MGHRA and CDR2 YSYEKL. Trimming cost V 1 base and J 0 bases, with 10 bases left between them. This CDR3 spans 16 amino acids.

V and J are TRBV3-1 and TRBJ2-2; 9 bases line up with TRBD2. Germline V gene lookup returns CDR1 LGHDT and CDR2 YNNKEL (reference sequence). The CDR3 length is 16 residues. After removal of 4 bases from V and 2 bases from J, the junction contained 5 bases not matched to a gene. CDR3 residues: CASSRNSGSNTGELFF. The CDR3 DNA is TGTGCCAGCAGCCGAAATAGCGGGAGTAACACCGGGGAGCTGTTTTTT.

The rearrangement links TRBV4-2 to TRBJ2-2; 15 bases are a match to TRBD2. The V and J ends lost 1 base and 8 bases, in that order; junction bases with no gene match: 5. Germline V gives CDR1 LGHNA, CDR2 YNFKEQ. This CDR3 contains 17 residues. The CDR3 DNA is TGTGCCAGCAGCCAAGCAGGACTAGCGGGGGGGTATGGGGAGCTGTTTTTT. Protein sequence: CASSQAGLAGGYGELFF.

The chain combines TRBV2 with TRBJ1-4; 7 nucleotides line up with TRBD1. This CDR3 region has 11 residues. Germline CDR1 SNHLY, CDR2 FYNNEI. DNA of the CDR3: TGTGCTACACAGGGGAATGAAAAACTGTTTTTT. Translating gives CATQGNEKLFF.

This clonotype was observed once. This chain joins TRBV25-1 and TRBJ1-6, with D possibly TRBD1 on 5 matching bases. Germline V gives CDR1 MGHDK, CDR2 SYGVNS. The ends were cut back, 4 bases at V and 8 bases at J, with 9 bases in the middle. The CDR3 is 13 residues long. The CDR3 coding sequence is TGTGCCAGCAGTGGAGGGGAATATTCACCCCTCCACTTT. This translates into CASSGGEYSPLHF.

J is TRBJ1-1 and V is TRBV5-1, with TRBD1 as a possible D gene (5 bases). The CDR3 runs to 14 residues. CDR1 and CDR2 (germline): SGHRS, YFSETQ. The V end was cut by 0 bases, the J end by 8 bases, with 14 bases between. CDR3 in DNA: TGCGCCAGCAGCTTGGCCCAGGGTCCAATCGAAGCTTTCTTT. It specifies CASSLAQGPIEAFF.

This clonotype has just a few counts. The chain carries TRBV15 and TRBJ1-1; TRBD1 is a possible D gene (5 bases). The germline V gene has CDR1 LNHNV and CDR2 YYDKDF (reference sequence). This CDR3 has 16 residues. Between the trimmed V and J ends, which lost 0 bases and 7 bases, there was a span of 18 bases. The DNA of the CDR3 is TGTGCCACCAGCAGAGATCTGTTAAGTTCGGGGGATGAAGCTTTCTTT. Its protein is CATSRDLLSSGDEAFF.

In this sample, this clonotype turned up a few times. The chain carries TRBV12-3 or TRBV12-4 and TRBJ2-7; no clear D gene. V lost 2 bases and J 0 bases, leaving 8 bases between the germline ends. The CDR3 length is 14 residues. For the CDR3, the DNA is TGTGCCAGCAGTTTAAACTCGCCCTCCTACGAGCAGTACTTC. Translated, it gives CASSLNSPSYEQYF.

The rearrangement uses TRBV20-1 and TRBJ2-7; 8 bases agree with TRBD1. Looked up from germline, CDR1 is DFQATT and CDR2 is SNEGSKA (reference sequence). The CDR3 runs 14 residues. V shed 1 base and J 2 bases; nucleotides not matched to a gene: 4. CDR3 residues: CSARVSRGPYEQYF. The CDR3 DNA follows: TGCAGTGCTAGAGTGTCCAGGGGGCCCTACGAGCAGTACTTC.

This clonotype was recorded once. V usage is TRBV27 and J usage is TRBJ2-3; TRBD1 matches at 10 bases. Germline V gives CDR1 MNHEY, CDR2 SMNVEV (reference sequence). The CDR3 is 15 amino acids. Trimming removed 6 bases from V and 0 bases from J; junction bases left unmatched: 3. The CDR3 region has the DNA TGTGCCAGCAGAGAGGGACAGGGGAGCACAGATACGCAGTATTTT. Amino acid sequence: CASREGQGSTDTQYF.

V usage is TRBV30 and J usage is TRBJ2-1; tentatively, D is TRBD1 (7 bases). The ends were cut back, 3 bases at V and 0 bases at J, with 9 bases in the middle. The CDR3 has 14 residues. The germline V gene encodes CDR1 GTSNPN and CDR2 SVGIG (reference sequence). As DNA, the CDR3 is TGTGCCTGGAGCAGGGGGGCCTCCTACAATGAGCAGTTCTTC. Its translation is CAWSRGASYNEQFF.

The chain carries TRBV12-3 or TRBV12-4 and TRBJ2-7, with TRBD1 identical over 7 bases. The CDR3 has 19 amino acids. Trimming removed 2 bases from V and 5 bases from J; junction bases left unmatched: 21. CDR3 DNA: TGTGCCAGCAGTTTAAAGGATCTGATACGGGGCCAGGGGGTTAACGAGCAGTACTTC. It yields the protein CASSLKDLIRGQGVNEQYF.

The chain combines TRBV4-3 with TRBJ2-5, with no clear D. Trimming left V 2 bases short and J 0 bases short, with 10 bases between. This CDR3 comprises 15 residues. CDR1 and CDR2 from the germline V gene are LGHNA and YSLEER. The chain's CDR3 is CASSQYPMNQETQYF. CDR3 bases: TGCGCCAGCAGCCAATATCCTATGAACCAAGAGACCCAGTACTTC.

This clonotype showed up many times. The chain couples TRBV20-1 to TRBJ2-4; 9 nucleotides line up with TRBD1. Germline V CDR1 and CDR2: DFQATT, SNEGSKA (reference sequence). V dropped 6 bases and J dropped 6; count of bases not matched to a gene: 6. This CDR3 has 13 residues. The CDR3 loop reads CSATGTGRNIQYF. CDR3 nucleotide sequence: TGCAGTGCCACCGGGACAGGGCGAAACATTCAGTACTTC.

The genes are TRBV12-3 or TRBV12-4 and TRBJ2-7; D is perhaps TRBD1 or TRBD2 (5 bases each). The CDR3 length is 13 residues. The V end was cut by 5 bases, the J end by 6 bases, with 14 bases between. CDR3 in DNA: TGTGCCAGCAGTGACAGACTATTTGGCGAGCAGTACTTC. This codes for CASSDRLFGEQYF.

This clonotype showed up many times. The chain couples TRBV12-3 or TRBV12-4 to TRBJ1-2, with a tentative D call TRBD1 (5 bases). V was pared by 5 bases and J by 2 bases, with 15 bases between. The CDR3 is made up of 15 amino acids. The CDR3 nucleotides are TGTGCCAGCAGTATACGACCGGGACTCAACTATGGCTACACCTTC. Amino acid sequence: CASSIRPGLNYGYTF.

This clonotype turned up a few times. V is TRBV12-3 or TRBV12-4 and J is TRBJ2-3, with a weak D call TRBD2 (5 bases). The CDR3 extends over 17 amino acids. V lost 5 bases, J lost 5 bases, and 23 bases lay in between. The CDR3 loop reads CASSTAGQTPYVDTQYF. Written as DNA, the CDR3 is TGTGCCAGCAGTACCGCGGGCCAGACCCCGTACGTAGATACGCAGTATTTT.

The rearrangement uses TRBV5-5 and TRBJ2-7; D ambiguous. Germline CDR1 reads SGHKS; CDR2 reads YYEKEE (reference sequence). The V end lost 1 base, the J end lost 2 bases, and 10 bases lay between the germline ends. This CDR3 is built from 14 residues. CDR3 protein: CASSLFSGPYEQYF. Written as DNA, the CDR3 is TGTGCCAGCAGCTTGTTCAGTGGACCCTACGAGCAGTACTTC.

The sample holds a few counts of this clonotype. The V call is TRBV5-1, the J call TRBJ2-1, with TRBD2 identical over 10 bases. Looked up from germline, CDR1 is SGHRS and CDR2 is YFSETQ. The junction had 8 bases not matched to a gene; V was cut back by 5 bases and J by 12 bases. The CDR3 sequence is 13 residues long. CDR3 coding DNA: TGCGCCAGCAGGGTAGCGGGGGGTAACGGGCAGTTCTTC. It is translated as CASRVAGGNGQFF.

This clonotype was found a few times. V and J are TRBV2 and TRBJ1-1, with no clear D. CDR1 and CDR2 from the germline V gene are SNHLY and FYNNEI. The CDR3 runs 14 residues. V was shortened by 8 bases and J by 0 bases, with 13 bases between the two germline ends. In DNA, the CDR3 is TGTGCCAGCGGCTTAATGTTGATGAACACTGAAGCTTTCTTT. This gives the protein CASGLMLMNTEAFF.